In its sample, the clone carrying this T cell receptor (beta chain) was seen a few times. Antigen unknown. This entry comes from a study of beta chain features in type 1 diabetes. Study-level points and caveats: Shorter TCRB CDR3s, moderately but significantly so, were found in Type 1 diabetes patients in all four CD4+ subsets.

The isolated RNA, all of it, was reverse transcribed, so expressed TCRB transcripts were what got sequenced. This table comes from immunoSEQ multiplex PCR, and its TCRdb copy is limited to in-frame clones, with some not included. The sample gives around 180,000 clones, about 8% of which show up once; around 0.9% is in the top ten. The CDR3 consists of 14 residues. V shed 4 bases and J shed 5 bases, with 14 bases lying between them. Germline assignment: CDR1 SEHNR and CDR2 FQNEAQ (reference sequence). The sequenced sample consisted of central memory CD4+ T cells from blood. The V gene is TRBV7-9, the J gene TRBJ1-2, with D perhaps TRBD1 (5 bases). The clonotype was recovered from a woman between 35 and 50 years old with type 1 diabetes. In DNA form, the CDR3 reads TGTGCCAGCAGCTCGGGGGTACAGGCATATGGCTACACCTTC. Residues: CASSSGVQAYGYTF.